What follows describes a single T cell receptor beta chain. Its target is not known. The data originate from a study of beta chain features in type 1 diabetes. General observations from the study: In the patient group, naive, central memory and Treg TCRB repertoires seemed more alike than in the healthy donor group. Individuals with type 1 diabetes displayed fewer insertions and more deletions at VDJ junctions. Across all four CD4+ subsets, people with type 1 diabetes showed modestly shorter TCRB CDR3s.

A CD45RO/CCR7/CD25/CD127/CD95/CD27 panel sorted naive, central memory, regulatory and stem cell-like memory CD4+ cells. Without exception, sorted populations had purity beyond 95%. The CDR3 runs 14 residues. The germline CDR1 and CDR2 sequences are GTSNPN and SVGIG (reference sequence). With 3 bases clipped from V and 11 bases from J, the junction kept 13 bases outside the gene matches. cDNA synthesis used the whole RNA isolate, giving expressed TCRB sequences. Some clones are missing from TCRdb's copy, which holds only in-frame ones; the method was immunoSEQ multiplex PCR. This sample has around 260,000 clones, with around 21% found just once.

The TCR was taken from a woman aged 35 to 49 with type 1 diabetes. The specimen sequenced was naive CD4+ T cells from blood. J is TRBJ2-1 and V is TRBV30, with 7 bases that match TRBD2. This CDR3 is CAWREASGTGKQFF. The CDR3 nucleotides read TGTGCCTGGAGGGAGGCTAGCGGCACGGGGAAGCAGTTCTTC. Using reference TRBV30 and TRBJ2-1 for the parts outside the CDR3, the full variable domain is SQTIHQWPATLVQPVGSPLSLECTVEGTSNPNLYWYRQAAGRGLQLLFYSVGIGQISSEVPQNLSASRPQDRQFILSSKKLLLSDSGFYLCAWREASGTGKQFFGPGTRLTVL.